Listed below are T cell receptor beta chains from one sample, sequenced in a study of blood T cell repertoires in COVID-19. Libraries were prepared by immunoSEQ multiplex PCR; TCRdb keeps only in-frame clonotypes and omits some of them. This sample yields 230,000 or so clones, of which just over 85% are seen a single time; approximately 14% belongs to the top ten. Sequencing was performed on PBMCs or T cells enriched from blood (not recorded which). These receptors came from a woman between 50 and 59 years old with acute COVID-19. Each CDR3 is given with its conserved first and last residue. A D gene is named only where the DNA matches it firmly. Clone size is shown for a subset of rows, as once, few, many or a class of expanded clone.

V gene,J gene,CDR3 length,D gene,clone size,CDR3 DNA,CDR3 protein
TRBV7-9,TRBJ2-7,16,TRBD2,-,TGTGCCAGCAGCTCCTGGACTAGCGGGACGACCTACGAGCAGTACTTC,CASSSWTSGTTYEQYF
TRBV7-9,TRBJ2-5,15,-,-,TGTGCCAGCAGCTTAGGGCTAGCTCACCAAGAGACCCAGTACTTC,CASSLGLAHQETQYF
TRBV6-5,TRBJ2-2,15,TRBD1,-,TGTGCCAGCAGTTACACAGACAGGGGCCCCGGGGAGCTGTTTTTT,CASSYTDRGPGELFF
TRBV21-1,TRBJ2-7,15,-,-,TGTGCCAGCTTTCGGATAGGGACAGCTACCTACGAGCAGTACTTC,CASFRIGTATYEQYF
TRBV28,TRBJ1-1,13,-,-,TGTGCCAGCAGTTTATGGTCCCAGAGCGGAGCTTTCTTT,CASSLWSQSGAFF
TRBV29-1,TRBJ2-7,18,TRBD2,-,TGCAGCGTTGCATCGGGAGGGGTCGCGGGACTAGCGGGTTACGAGCAGTACTTC,CSVASGGVAGLAGYEQYF
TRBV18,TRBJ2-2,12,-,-,TGTGCCAGCTCCCCCGTGACCGGGGAGCTGTTTTTT,CASSPVTGELFF
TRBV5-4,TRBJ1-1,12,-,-,TGTGCCAGCAGGCGAGCGAACACTGAAGCTTTCTTT,CASRRANTEAFF
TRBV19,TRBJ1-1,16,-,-,TGTGCCAGTAGAGTTACTGCGGCAGAAACGAACACTGAAGCTTTCTTT,CASRVTAAETNTEAFF
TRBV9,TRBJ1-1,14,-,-,TGTGCCAGCAGCGTATCGGAGAGGAACACTGAAGCTTTCTTT,CASSVSERNTEAFF
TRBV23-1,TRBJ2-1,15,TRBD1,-,TGCGCCAGCAGACCCTTTGGGACAGGTTACAATGAGCAGTTCTTC,CASRPFGTGYNEQFF
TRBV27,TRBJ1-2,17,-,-,TGTGCCAGCAGTTTAGGCCCAGTCAGGGTGATAAACTATGGCTACACCTTC,CASSLGPVRVINYGYTF
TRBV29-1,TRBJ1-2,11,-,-,TGCAGCGTAGCGGGGTTCTATGGCTACACCTTC,CSVAGFYGYTF
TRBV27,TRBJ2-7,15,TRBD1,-,TGTGCCAGCAGTTTAGTTGGGACAGGGGTTTACGAGCAGTACTTC,CASSLVGTGVYEQYF
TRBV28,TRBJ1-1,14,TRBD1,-,TGTGCCAGCATTCCAGGGGGCGGCGTAACTGAAGCTTTCTTT,CASIPGGGVTEAFF
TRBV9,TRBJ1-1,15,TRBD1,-,TGTGCCAGCAGCGCCGGTCAGGGGGCGCCCACTGAAGCTTTCTTT,CASSAGQGAPTEAFF
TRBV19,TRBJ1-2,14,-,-,TGTGCCAGTACCTCACCCGACAGGAGCTATGGCTACACCTTC,CASTSPDRSYGYTF
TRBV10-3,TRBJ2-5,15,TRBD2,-,TGTGCCATCAGCTCGACTAGCGGGTACCAAGAGACCCAGTACTTC,CAISSTSGYQETQYF
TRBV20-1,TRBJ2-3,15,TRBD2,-,TGCAGTGCTAGTGGGGCTAGCGGGAGTACAGATACGCAGTATTTT,CSASGASGSTDTQYF
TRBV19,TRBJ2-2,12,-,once,TGTGCCAGTAGTATCAGGTTCGGGGAGCTGTTTTTT,CASSIRFGELFF
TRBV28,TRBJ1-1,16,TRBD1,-,TGTGCCAGCAGTTCACCGGGACAGGGATTAAACACTGAAGCTTTCTTT,CASSSPGQGLNTEAFF
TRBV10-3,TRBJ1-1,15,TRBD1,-,TGTGCCATCAGTGAGTCGGGACAGGGAGACACTGAAGCTTTCTTT,CAISESGQGDTEAFF
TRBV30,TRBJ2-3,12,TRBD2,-,TGTGCCTGGAGTCGGGAGGCAGATACGCAGTATTTT,CAWSREADTQYF
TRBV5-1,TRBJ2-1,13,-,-,TGCGCCAGCAGCGTCTTTTCCTACAATGAGCAGTTCTTC,CASSVFSYNEQFF
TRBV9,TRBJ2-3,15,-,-,TGTGCCAGCAGCGTCATTGACGGGAGCAGGGTTACGCAGTATTTT,CASSVIDGSRVTQYF
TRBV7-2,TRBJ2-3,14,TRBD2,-,TGTGCCAGCAGCTTATTGGGGAGGGCAGATACGCAGTATTTT,CASSLLGRADTQYF
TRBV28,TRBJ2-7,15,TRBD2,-,TGTGCCAGCAGTCCCGGGACTAGCGGAGCCTACGAGCAGTACTTC,CASSPGTSGAYEQYF
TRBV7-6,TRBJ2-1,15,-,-,TGTGCCAGCAGCTTAGCGGGCGTTAGGTACAATGAGCAGTTCTTC,CASSLAGVRYNEQFF
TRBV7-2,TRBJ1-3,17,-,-,TGTGCCAGCAGCTTAAGTCGCTCTGGCAGTTGGGGAAACACCATATATTTT,CASSLSRSGSWGNTIYF
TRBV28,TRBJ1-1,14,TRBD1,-,TGTGCCAGCAGTCCGGACAGGATGAACACTGAAGCTTTCTTT,CASSPDRMNTEAFF
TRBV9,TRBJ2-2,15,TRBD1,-,TGTGCCAGCAGCACCGGGACAGGGGTCACCGGGGAGCTGTTTTTT,CASSTGTGVTGELFF
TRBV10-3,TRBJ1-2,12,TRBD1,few,TGTGCCATCAGTTCGGACAGGTACGGCTACACCTTC,CAISSDRYGYTF
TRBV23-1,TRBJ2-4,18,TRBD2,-,TGCGCCAGCAGTCACCGGGAGGACCACTCGTCGGCCAAAAACATTCAGTACTTC,CASSHREDHSSAKNIQYF
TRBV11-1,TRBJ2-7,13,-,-,TGTGCCAGCAGCCAACAGGGCCCCTACGAGCAGTACTTC,CASSQQGPYEQYF
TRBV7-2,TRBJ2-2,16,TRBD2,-,TGTGCCAGCAGCTTCACTAGCGGGACTGGCACCGGGGAGCTGTTTTTT,CASSFTSGTGTGELFF
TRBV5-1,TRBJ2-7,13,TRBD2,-,TGCGCCAGCGGTATAGCGGGAGACCACGAGCAGTACTTC,CASGIAGDHEQYF
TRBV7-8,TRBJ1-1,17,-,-,TGTGCCAGCAGCTTAGCGCAAAATCTCCGGAGGGACACTGAAGCTTTCTTT,CASSLAQNLRRDTEAFF
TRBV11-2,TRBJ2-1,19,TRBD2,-,TGTGCCAGCAGCGTCGGGACTAGCGGGAGGCCCCTCTCCTACAATGAGCAGTTCTTC,CASSVGTSGRPLSYNEQFF
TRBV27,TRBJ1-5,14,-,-,TGTGCCAGCAGTTTACGTGGCAGTAATCAGCCCCAGCATTTT,CASSLRGSNQPQHF
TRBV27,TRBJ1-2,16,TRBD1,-,TGTGCCAGCAGGGCCTCCGGACAGGGTCGTGGCTATGGCTACACCTTC,CASRASGQGRGYGYTF
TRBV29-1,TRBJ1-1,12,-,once,TGCAGCGTTGCCGGGCAGGGGACTGAAGCTTTCTTT,CSVAGQGTEAFF
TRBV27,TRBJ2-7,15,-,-,TGTGCCAGCAGTTTCTCTCGGACGGGAACCTACGAGCAGTACTTC,CASSFSRTGTYEQYF
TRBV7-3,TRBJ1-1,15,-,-,TGTGCCAGCAGCTTAGGAGACAGTTTAAACACTGAAGCTTTCTTT,CASSLGDSLNTEAFF